This T cell receptor (beta chain) was captured by sequencing in a study of cytomegalovirus exposure and HLA in healthy donors. Overall study findings and caveats: CMV serostatus alone was available as immune exposure information. Later examination showed HLA-associated TCR beta chains had greater clonal expansion than equally common others. The majority of CMV-associated TCR beta chains were reported as apparently HLA-restricted in a later analysis.

V shed 6 bases, J shed 5 bases, and the junction held 16 bases outside the gene matches. CDR3 size: 17 residues. Germline assignment: CDR1 WSHSY and CDR2 SAAADI. Regarding this clone: What it binds is unknown.

The study ran its PCR with 60 Vbeta and 13 Jbeta primers. The protocol was immunoSEQ multiplex PCR, while the TCRdb copy is restricted to in-frame clones and leaves out a portion. Of over 70,000 clones listed, 70% to 90% are singletons. The clonotype was recovered from a man aged 18-30 years in good health and CMV-seronegative. V usage is TRBV10-2 and J usage is TRBJ1-2; 9 positions match TRBD1. Specimen: PBMCs. This chain's CDR3 is CASRGPGTGIGGYGYTF. The CDR3 nucleotides read TGCGCCAGCAGGGGTCCCGGGACAGGGATTGGGGGATATGGCTACACCTTC.